Shown below are 18 T cell receptor beta chains from a single sample sequenced in a study of beta chain features in type 1 diabetes. Every bit of the isolated RNA underwent reverse transcription, so sequencing read expressed TCRB transcripts. Method: immunoSEQ multiplex PCR; TCRdb's copy keeps in-frame clones and lacks some. The sample holds about 130,000 clones, 9.2% seen once. Sequencing was done on a sample of central memory CD4+ T cells from blood. The receptors shown here come from a man in his late teens or twenties in good health.

V and J are TRBV29-1 and TRBJ2-2, with 9 bases aligning to TRBD2. This CDR3 is 17 amino acids long. With 3 bases clipped from V and 3 bases from J, the junction kept 11 bases outside the gene matches. Germline lookup yields CDR1 SQVTM and CDR2 ANQGSEA. This CDR3 is CSVDVAGGLLDTGELFF. In nucleotides, the CDR3 is TGCAGCGTTGATGTGGCGGGGGGGCTTTTGGACACCGGGGAGCTGTTTTTT.

The rearrangement uses TRBV11-2 and TRBJ2-5; D possibly corresponds to TRBD2 (5 bases). The germline gives CDR1 SGHAT, CDR2 FQNNGV. This CDR3 has 16 residues. Trimming removed 4 bases from V and 4 bases from J, with 19 bases in between. This CDR3 reads CASSSGAGMGTETQYF. The CDR3 bases are TGTGCCAGCAGCTCGGGTGCGGGCATGGGAACAGAGACCCAGTACTTC.

The V gene is TRBV19, the J gene TRBJ1-5; weak D call: TRBD1 (5 bases). V dropped 4 bases and J dropped 3 bases, with 7 bases sitting between them. The CDR3 length is 13 residues. Germline lookup yields CDR1 LNHDA and CDR2 SQIVND (reference sequence). CDR3 sequence: CASSRQYNQPQHF. The CDR3 DNA is TGTGCCAGTAGTAGACAGTACAATCAGCCCCAGCATTTT.

This clone was seen more than once but under ten times. V usage is TRBV4-3 and J usage is TRBJ1-2, with 7 nucleotides matching TRBD1. Germline loops: CDR1 LGHNA, CDR2 YSLEER. The CDR3 covers 14 residues. With 4 bases clipped from V and 4 bases from J, the junction kept 6 bases outside the gene matches. The DNA of the CDR3 is TGCGCCAGCAGCCTTACAGGGGATAGCTATGGCTACACCTTC. Amino acids: CASSLTGDSYGYTF.

This clone was counted a few times. The J gene is TRBJ1-5, the V gene TRBV19; 7 bases fit TRBD1. Trimming removed 6 bases from V and 0 bases from J; junction bases left unmatched: 2. Germline CDR1 reads LNHDA; CDR2 reads SQIVND (reference sequence). The CDR3 is made up of 14 amino acids. CDR3 sequence reads: CASRQGYSNQPQHF. In nucleotides, the CDR3 is TGTGCCAGTAGACAGGGGTATAGCAATCAGCCCCAGCATTTT.

This clone was seen a handful of times. The chain carries TRBV7-2 and TRBJ1-3; D remains ambiguous. Trimming removed 5 bases from V and 0 bases from J, with 14 bases in between. There are 16 residues in the CDR3. Per germline, CDR1 SGHTA and CDR2 FQGNSA. CDR3 sequence (DNA): TGTGCCAGCAGCCTATTGACACCCCGCTCTGGAAACACCATATATTTT. The encoded protein is CASSLLTPRSGNTIYF.

This clone was detected many times. The chain combines TRBV29-1 with TRBJ1-4; TRBD1 agrees at 7 bases. Trimming removed 6 bases from V and 15 bases from J; junction bases left unmatched: 10. The CDR3 loop spans 11 amino acids. Germline V lookup: CDR1 SQVTM, CDR2 ANQGSEA. This CDR3 is CSVEMGGQMFF. CDR3 bases: TGCAGCGTCGAGATGGGGGGACAGATGTTTTTT.

This clone has just a few counts. The rearrangement joins TRBV4-3 to TRBJ1-3, with D possibly TRBD1 on 5 matching bases. Trimming pared 0 bases from V and 2 bases from J, leaving 5 bases between. The CDR3 totals 14 residues. CDR1 and CDR2 from the germline V gene are LGHNA and YSLEER. The CDR3 nucleotides read TGCGCCAGCAGCCAAGACAGGGCTGGAAACACCATATATTTT. It translates to CASSQDRAGNTIYF.

This clone was seen more than once but under ten times. This chain links TRBV9 with TRBJ2-2, with TRBD1 matching over 7 bases. The CDR3 is made up of 16 amino acids. Trimming removed 3 bases from V and 0 bases from J; junction bases left unmatched: 5. Germline V gives CDR1 SGDLS, CDR2 YYNGEE. CDR3: CASSDNRGANTGELFF. The CDR3 DNA sequence: TGTGCCAGCAGCGACAACAGGGGAGCGAACACCGGGGAGCTGTTTTTT.

This clone was counted a few times. The J gene is TRBJ2-5, the V gene TRBV6-1, with a tentative D call TRBD2 (5 bases). The CDR3 length is 14 residues. The V gene's germline CDR1 is MNHNS and CDR2 SASEGT. Trimming stripped 4 bases from V and 2 bases from J, with 11 bases between. CDR3 sequence: CASSGIAPQETQYF. The CDR3 region has the DNA TGTGCCAGCAGTGGGATAGCGCCACAAGAGACCCAGTACTTC.

The chain recombines TRBV7-6 with TRBJ1-3; D is unresolved. Trimming took off 2 bases at V and 0 bases at J, with 14 bases between the two ends. This CDR3 comprises 17 residues. The germline V gene has CDR1 SGHVS and CDR2 FNYEAQ. The CDR3 DNA follows: TGTGCCAGCAGCTTATCGGCAGGCCGACACTCTGGAAACACCATATATTTT. As protein: CASSLSAGRHSGNTIYF. Based on the CDR3 plus reference TRBV7-6 and TRBJ1-3, the full variable domain is GAGVSQSPRYKVTKRGQDVALRCDPISGHVSLYWYRQALGQGPEFLTYFNYEAQQDKSGLPNDRFSAERPEGSISTLTIQRTEQRDSAMYRCASSLSAGRHSGNTIYFGEGSWLTVV.

This clone has more than one count but fewer than ten. The chain couples TRBV6-1 to TRBJ2-1; the match to TRBD2 covers 12 bases. This CDR3 has 18 residues. Trimming took 3 bases from V and 2 from J; bases not matched to a gene: 8. The V gene's germline CDR1 is MNHNS and CDR2 SASEGT. The DNA of the CDR3 is TGTGCCAGCAGTGACTGGCTAGCGGGGGGGGGAGCCTACAATGAGCAGTTCTTC. It yields the protein CASSDWLAGGGAYNEQFF.

The chain joins TRBV7-8 to TRBJ2-3; the match to TRBD1 covers 7 bases. Unmatched junction bases numbered 2, after V lost 1 base and J lost 1 base. Germline CDR1 and CDR2: SGHVS and FQNEAQ. The CDR3 spans 15 residues. As DNA, the CDR3 is TGTGCCAGCAGCTTAGGTAGGGGGCGCACAGATACGCAGTATTTT. It codes for CASSLGRGRTDTQYF.

The chain has TRBV5-1 and TRBJ2-5; 11 positions match TRBD2. The CDR3 is made up of 15 amino acids. Trimming at V came to 3 bases and at J to 6 bases, leaving 7 bases not matched to a gene. CDR1 SGHRS and CDR2 YFSETQ come from the germline V gene. Here the CDR3 DNA reads TGCGCCAGCAGCTCGTCCGGGACTAGCGGAAAGACCCAGTACTTC. Translated: CASSSSGTSGKTQYF.

The V and J genes are TRBV4-2 and TRBJ2-3; 9 bases fit TRBD2. The CDR3 runs to 16 residues. V shed 2 bases and J 1 base; nucleotides not matched to a gene: 4. Per the germline V gene, CDR1 is LGHNA and CDR2 is YNFKEQ. The DNA of the CDR3 is TGTGCCAGCAGCCAACCCGCGGGGGGGGGCACAGATACGCAGTATTTT. Translating it yields CASSQPAGGGTDTQYF.

The chain links TRBV6-1 to TRBJ2-7; D is unclear. The CDR3 loop spans 15 amino acids. Trimming cost V 4 bases and J 0 bases, with 13 bases left between them. CDR1 and CDR2 (germline): MNHNS, SASEGT. The CDR3 region has the DNA TGTGCCAGCAGTGGGTACGGGTCCAGCTCCTACGAGCAGTACTTC. Residues: CASSGYGSSSYEQYF.

The J gene is TRBJ2-7, the V gene TRBV4-1; D may be TRBD1 (6 bases). V shed 1 base and J shed 2 bases, with 9 bases lying between them. This CDR3 is 14 amino acids long. CDR1 is MGHRA, CDR2 YSYEKL, per germline. CDR3 region: CASSQVQGTYEQYF. CDR3 in DNA: TGCGCCAGCAGCCAAGTCCAGGGGACCTACGAGCAGTACTTC.

This clone has a handful of counts. The V gene is TRBV6-6, the J gene TRBJ2-7; 8 positions match TRBD2. V lost 5 bases to trimming and J lost 1 base; unmatched junction nucleotides: 1. Germline assignment: CDR1 MNHNY and CDR2 SVGAGI (reference sequence). This CDR3 has 13 amino acids. The CDR3 DNA is TGTGCCAGCAGTAGCGGGGGATCCTACGAGCAGTACTTC. Protein product: CASSSGGSYEQYF.